This T cell receptor beta chain was sequenced during a study of shared clonotypes between healthy human individuals. The table came from immunoSEQ multiplex PCR; TCRdb's copy has only in-frame clones and leaves some out. The data show roughly 490,000 clones, with 70% to 80% seen just once and 10% to 15% held by the top ten. Specimen: PBMCs. This receptor was identified in a woman aged 40 to 50 in good health. Some clones in this sample may be carry-over from other donors' samples.

For the CDR3, the DNA is TGTGCCAGCAGCGCCACCAGGGGAGTGGAGACCCAGTACTTC. Protein product: CASSATRGVETQYF. The rearrangement joins TRBV7-2 to TRBJ2-5, with a tentative D call TRBD1 (6 bases). V lost 5 bases to trimming and J lost 5 bases, with 15 bases between them. The CDR3 is 14 residues long. In germline, CDR1 is SGHTA, CDR2 FQGNSA.